This TCR beta chain was recorded in a study of vaccination effects on CD4 cells after COVID-19. Trimming took 6 bases from V and 7 from J, leaving 10 bases between them. Per the germline V gene, CDR1 is MGHDK and CDR2 is SYGVNS. CDR3 length: 13 amino acids. The assay was immunoSEQ multiplex PCR, and TCRdb's table has in-frame clones only and misses some. The sample has around 30,000 clones; 55% to 70% are singletons. A note on this clone: Its target is unknown.

General study points: Healthy vaccinees had only 1 of 255 vaccine-induced clones cross-react with common cold coronaviruses.

Ahead of sequencing, the ViraFEST assay grew antigen-specific CD4+ T cells using viral peptide pools. Cultured cells yielded isolated CD4+ T cells after 10 to 11 days. Every participant took two doses of the BNT162b2 or mRNA-1273 vaccine. Cultures had half their medium replaced with IL-2 medium on days 3 and 7. This TCR derives from a human donor who received a COVID-19 vaccine. The specimen was CD4+ T cells from PBMCs cultured with SARS-CoV-2 spike peptides, collected after COVID-19 vaccination. V is TRBV25-1 and J is TRBJ1-6; no firm D call. The CDR3 region has the DNA TGTGCCAGCAGCCAACTGGGAAATTCACCCCTCCACTTT. Translation gives CASSQLGNSPLHF.